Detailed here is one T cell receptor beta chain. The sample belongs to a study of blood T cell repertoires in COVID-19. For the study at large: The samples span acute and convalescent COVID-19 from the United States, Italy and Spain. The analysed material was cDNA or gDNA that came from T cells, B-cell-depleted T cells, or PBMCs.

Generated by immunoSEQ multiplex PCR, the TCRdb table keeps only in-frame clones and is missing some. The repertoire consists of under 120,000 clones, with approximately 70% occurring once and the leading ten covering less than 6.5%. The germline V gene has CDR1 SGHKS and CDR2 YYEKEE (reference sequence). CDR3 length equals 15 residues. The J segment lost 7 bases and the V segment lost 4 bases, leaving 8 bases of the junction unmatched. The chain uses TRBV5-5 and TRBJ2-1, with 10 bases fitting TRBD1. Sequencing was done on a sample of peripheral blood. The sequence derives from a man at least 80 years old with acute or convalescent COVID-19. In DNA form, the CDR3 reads TGTGCCAGCAGCCAACCGGGACAGGGGATAAATGAGCAGTTCTTC. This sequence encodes CASSQPGQGINEQFF.